This T cell receptor (beta chain) was captured by sequencing in a study of cytomegalovirus exposure and HLA in healthy donors. Study findings and constraints: In a later analysis, first-cohort TCR clusters were found to tend to co-occur in the 120 or so validation repertoires.

Profiling relied on immunoSEQ multiplex PCR, and the TCRdb table lists in-frame clones only, not all of them. The table includes a few hundred thousand clones, roughly 87% detected once. On this clone: Antigen: not known.

V lost 0 bases, J lost 14 bases, and 3 bases stayed unmatched. Per the germline V gene, CDR1 is MGHRA and CDR2 is YSYEKL. The CDR3 loop spans 13 amino acids. Sequencing used PBMCs. The TCR originated in a man under 40 in good health and CMV-seronegative. The rearrangement uses TRBV4-1 and TRBJ1-6, with TRBD1 matching 8 bases. The CDR3 loop reads CASSQDPDRALHF. The CDR3 nucleotides read TGCGCCAGCAGCCAAGATCCGGACAGGGCCCTCCACTTT.